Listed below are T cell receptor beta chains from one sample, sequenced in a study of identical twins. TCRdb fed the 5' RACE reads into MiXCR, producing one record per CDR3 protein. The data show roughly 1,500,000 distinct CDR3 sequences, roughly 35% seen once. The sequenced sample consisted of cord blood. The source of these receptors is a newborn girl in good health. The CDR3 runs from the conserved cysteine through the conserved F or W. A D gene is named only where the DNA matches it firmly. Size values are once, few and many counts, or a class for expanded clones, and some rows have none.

CDR3: CASSYSPGETQYF
DNA: TGTGCCAGCAGTTACTCGCCTGGGGAGACCCAGTACTTC
J: TRBJ2-5
V: TRBV6-2/TRBV6-3
size: -
D: -

CDR3: CSARDPPVINSPLHF
DNA: TGCAGTGCTAGAGATCCCCCGGTTATTAATTCACCCCTCCACTTT
J: TRBJ1-6
V: TRBV20-1
size: few
D: -

CDR3: CASSWTGQSYEQYF
DNA: TGTGCCAGCAGCTGGACAGGGCAATCCTACGAGCAGTACTTC
J: TRBJ2-7
V: TRBV18
size: few
D: TRBD1

CDR3: CASRLLLRSLSGNTIYF
DNA: TGTGCCAGCAGACTTCTTCTCAGGAGCCTTTCTGGAAACACCATATATTTT
J: TRBJ1-3
V: TRBV7-4
size: -
D: -

CDR3: CASSNRATYNEQYF
DNA: TGTGCCAGCAGCAACAGGGCCACCTACAATGAGCAGTACTTC
J: TRBJ2-7
V: TRBV21-1
size: few
D: -

CDR3: CASSFGLAGSGTQYF
DNA: TGCGCCAGCAGCTTCGGACTAGCGGGCTCAGGTACGCAGTATTTT
J: TRBJ2-3
V: TRBV5-1
size: -
D: TRBD2

CDR3: CSASRDRGNSPLHF
DNA: TGCAGTGCCAGCCGGGACAGGGGTAATTCACCCCTCCACTTT
J: TRBJ1-6
V: TRBV20-1
size: -
D: TRBD1

CDR3: CASSEGGGTDTQYF
DNA: TGTGCCAGCAGTGAGGGAGGGGGCACAGATACGCAGTATTTT
J: TRBJ2-3
V: TRBV6-1
size: many
D: TRBD2

CDR3: CASSLARTGDSYTF
DNA: TGCGCCAGCAGCTTGGCTAGGACAGGGGATAGCTACACCTTC
J: TRBJ1-2
V: TRBV5-1
size: few
D: TRBD1

CDR3: CSASASWASGAHYNEQFF
DNA: TGCAGTGCTAGCGCATCTTGGGCTAGCGGGGCCCATTACAATGAGCAGTTCTTC
J: TRBJ2-1
V: TRBV20-1
size: -
D: TRBD2

CDR3: CASSPWGGTNEKLFF
DNA: TGCGCCAGCAGCCCCTGGGGGGGGACTAATGAAAAACTGTTTTTT
J: TRBJ1-4
V: TRBV5-1
size: few
D: -

CDR3: CASSRGGPEAFF
DNA: TGTGCCAGCAGTAGGGGGGGACCTGAAGCTTTCTTT
J: TRBJ1-1
V: TRBV12-3/TRBV12-4
size: few
D: -

CDR3: CASSKGSRLAGTDTQYF
DNA: TGTGCCAGCAGTAAAGGGAGTCGACTAGCGGGTACAGATACGCAGTATTTT
J: TRBJ2-3
V: TRBV27
size: few
D: TRBD2

CDR3: CASSSGLHSQETQYF
DNA: TGCGCCAGCAGCTCGGGACTACATTCCCAAGAGACCCAGTACTTC
J: TRBJ2-5
V: TRBV5-1
size: few
D: TRBD2

CDR3: CSARDPSYTSYGYTF
DNA: TGCAGTGCTAGAGATCCATCCTATACATCCTATGGCTACACCTTC
J: TRBJ1-2
V: TRBV20-1
size: few
D: -

CDR3: CASSADRGPRTDTLYF
DNA: TGTGCCAGCAGTGCCGACAGGGGCCCACGCACAGATACGCTGTATTTT
J: TRBJ2-3
V: TRBV28
size: -
D: TRBD1

CDR3: CTSSQAGLLAKNIQYF
DNA: TGCACCAGCAGCCAAGCAGGCCTCCTAGCCAAAAACATTCAGTACTTC
J: TRBJ2-4
V: TRBV4-1
size: -
D: -

CDR3: CASSQAPGQWIRNTEAFF
DNA: TGTGCCAGCAGCCAAGCTCCGGGACAGTGGATAAGGAACACTGAAGCTTTCTTT
J: TRBJ1-1
V: TRBV14
size: few
D: TRBD1

CDR3: CASSLGAVLSYEQYF
DNA: TGTGCCAGCAGTTTAGGGGCAGTGCTTTCCTACGAGCAGTACTTC
J: TRBJ2-7
V: TRBV12-3/TRBV12-4
size: -
D: -

CDR3: CASSQYTGQGAFF
DNA: TGTGCCAGCAGCCAATATACAGGGCAGGGAGCTTTCTTT
J: TRBJ1-1
V: TRBV3-1
size: -
D: -

CDR3: CVSTASPKKDTQYF
DNA: TGTGTCAGTACTGCTAGCCCCAAGAAAGATACGCAGTATTTT
J: TRBJ2-3
V: TRBV6-1
size: -
D: -

CDR3: CASSSGTGFSYEQYF
DNA: TGTGCCAGCAGTTCAGGGACAGGGTTCTCCTACGAGCAGTACTTC
J: TRBJ2-7
V: TRBV12-3/TRBV12-4
size: -
D: TRBD1

CDR3: CASSISRRQFF
DNA: TGTGCCAGCAGTATCAGTCGTAGGCAGTTCTTC
J: TRBJ2-1
V: TRBV27
size: few
D: -

CDR3: CASSLADSRYGYTF
DNA: TGTGCCAGCAGCTTAGCCGACAGCCGCTATGGCTACACCTTC
J: TRBJ1-2
V: TRBV7-9
size: few
D: -

CDR3: CASSETGQNYGYTF
DNA: TGTGCCAGCAGTGAAACAGGACAAAACTATGGCTACACCTTC
J: TRBJ1-2
V: TRBV25-1
size: few
D: -

CDR3: CSVIVSAYEQYF
DNA: TGCAGCGTAATTGTCAGTGCCTACGAGCAGTACTTC
J: TRBJ2-7
V: TRBV29-1
size: many
D: -

CDR3: CASSVVGSPYNEQFF
DNA: TGTGCCAGCAGTGTGGTGGGAAGCCCCTACAATGAGCAGTTCTTC
J: TRBJ2-1
V: TRBV2
size: many
D: -

CDR3: CASSLERASYEQYF
DNA: TGTGCCAGCAGCTTGGAACGGGCCTCCTACGAGCAGTACTTC
J: TRBJ2-7
V: TRBV7-9
size: few
D: -

CDR3: CASSTTRQGPYEQYF
DNA: TGTGCCAGCAGCACTACACGACAGGGTCCCTACGAGCAGTACTTC
J: TRBJ2-7
V: TRBV7-9
size: few
D: TRBD1

CDR3: CASSLGGRPSTAYEQYF
DNA: TGTGCCAGCAGCTTAGGGGGACGTCCTAGCACCGCCTACGAGCAGTACTTC
J: TRBJ2-7
V: TRBV7-2
size: few
D: -

CDR3: CASSPQGGKETQYF
DNA: TGTGCCAGCAGCCCTCAAGGGGGGAAAGAGACCCAGTACTTC
J: TRBJ2-5
V: TRBV6-5
size: -
D: -

CDR3: CASSLYRDWFYEQYF
DNA: TGTGCCAGCAGTTTATACCGGGACTGGTTCTACGAGCAGTACTTC
J: TRBJ2-7
V: TRBV12-3/TRBV12-4
size: few
D: -

CDR3: CASSLELWGYEQYF
DNA: TGTGCCAGCAGTTTAGAGTTGTGGGGCTACGAGCAGTACTTC
J: TRBJ2-7
V: TRBV12-3/TRBV12-4
size: -
D: -

CDR3: CASSLLGGMMDTEAFF
DNA: TGCGCCAGCAGCCTCTTAGGGGGAATGATGGACACTGAAGCTTTCTTT
J: TRBJ1-1
V: TRBV5-1
size: few
D: -

CDR3: CSAKPWTYEQYF
DNA: TGCAGTGCTAAACCCTGGACCTACGAGCAGTACTTC
J: TRBJ2-7
V: TRBV20-1
size: -
D: -

CDR3: CASGLVLGLAGEGLYNEQFF
DNA: TGTGCTAGTGGTTTGGTACTGGGACTAGCGGGAGAGGGACTTTACAATGAGCAGTTCTTC
J: TRBJ2-1
V: TRBV12-5
size: -
D: TRBD2

CDR3: CSARWREVANIQYF
DNA: TGCAGTGCTAGATGGCGGGAGGTCGCAAACATTCAGTACTTC
J: TRBJ2-4
V: TRBV20-1
size: -
D: TRBD2

CDR3: CASSYSKVTSLYNEQFF
DNA: TGTGCCAGCAGTTACTCGAAGGTGACTAGCCTATACAATGAGCAGTTCTTC
J: TRBJ2-1
V: TRBV6-5
size: -
D: TRBD2

CDR3: CASSLAELQETQYF
DNA: TGCGCCAGCAGCTTAGCCGAACTCCAAGAGACCCAGTACTTC
J: TRBJ2-5
V: TRBV5-1
size: many
D: -

CDR3: CSARRSGEKLFF
DNA: TGCAGTGCTAGGCGGTCCGGGGAAAAACTGTTTTTT
J: TRBJ1-4
V: TRBV20-1
size: few
D: -

CDR3: CASSLGTSGYQYF
DNA: TGCGCCAGCAGCTTGGGGACTAGCGGGTACCAGTACTTC
J: TRBJ2-7
V: TRBV5-1
size: few
D: TRBD2

CDR3: CASSPFKTGQDFLYEQYF
DNA: TGTGCCAGCAGTCCATTCAAGACAGGTCAGGACTTCCTCTACGAGCAGTACTTC
J: TRBJ2-7
V: TRBV28
size: few
D: -

CDR3: CSARARNYEQYF
DNA: TGCAGTGCTAGGGCCCGGAATTACGAGCAGTACTTC
J: TRBJ2-7
V: TRBV20-1
size: -
D: -

CDR3: CASSPPPQSSYNEQFF
DNA: TGTGCCAGCAGCCCGCCTCCCCAAAGCTCCTACAATGAGCAGTTCTTC
J: TRBJ2-1
V: TRBV2
size: -
D: -

CDR3: CSVEGQRPYNEQFF
DNA: TGCAGCGTTGAAGGCCAGCGTCCCTACAATGAGCAGTTCTTC
J: TRBJ2-1
V: TRBV29-1
size: many
D: -

CDR3: CASSFPPNEQFF
DNA: TGCGCCAGCAGCTTCCCCCCCAATGAGCAGTTCTTC
J: TRBJ2-1
V: TRBV5-1
size: many
D: -

CDR3: CASSYSSYSGSSYEQYF
DNA: TGTGCCAGCAGTTACTCCTCTTATAGCGGGAGCTCCTACGAGCAGTACTTC
J: TRBJ2-7
V: TRBV6-5
size: few
D: TRBD2

CDR3: CASSDGLAGEYNEQYF
DNA: TGTGCCAGCAGTGACGGGCTAGCGGGAGAGTACAATGAGCAGTACTTC
J: TRBJ2-5
V: TRBV6-4
size: few
D: TRBD2

CDR3: CASTVTSGLATYEQYF
DNA: TGTGCCAGCACCGTAACGTCGGGACTAGCGACCTACGAGCAGTACTTC
J: TRBJ2-7
V: TRBV5-6
size: -
D: TRBD2

CDR3: CASSHRNQPQHF
DNA: TGTGCCAGCAGCCACCGTAATCAGCCCCAGCATTTT
J: TRBJ1-5
V: TRBV3-1
size: few
D: -

CDR3: CGPRGGHLNTEAFF
DNA: TGCGGTCCAAGGGGGGGACACCTGAACACTGAAGCTTTCTTT
J: TRBJ1-1
V: TRBV20-1
size: few
D: -

CDR3: CAIAGIDNSPLHF
DNA: TGTGCCATTGCCGGGATAGATAATTCACCCCTCCACTTT
J: TRBJ1-6
V: TRBV10-3
size: -
D: -

CDR3: CASSLPQAYLNEQFF
DNA: TGTGCCAGCAGTCTTCCTCAGGCGTACCTCAATGAGCAGTTCTTC
J: TRBJ2-1
V: TRBV28
size: -
D: -

CDR3: CASRLPPGSSTDTQYF
DNA: TGTGCCAGCAGACTTCCTCCGGGATCTAGCACAGATACGCAGTATTTT
J: TRBJ2-3
V: TRBV5-8
size: -
D: -

CDR3: CSARDHSRGIAEKLFF
DNA: TGCAGTGCTAGAGATCACAGTAGGGGGATCGCGGAAAAACTGTTTTTT
J: TRBJ1-4
V: TRBV20-1
size: -
D: -